This section outlines one T cell receptor beta chain sequence together with its context. The antigen is not known. TCR beta CDR3 amplification used RNA transcripts. RT-PCR with HTBI primers came first, then second-round multiplex PCR. A single record per CDR3 protein comes from TCRdb applying MiXCR to the multiplex PCR reads. Counted here are 40,000 to 50,000 distinct CDR3 sequences, 40% to 65% occurring once; the ten biggest clones make up more than 15%. These data originate in a study of Graves' ophthalmopathy and Graves' hyperthyroidism. Study-level information: The study drew peripheral blood at initial diagnosis, before any treatment. Findings of the study overall: In separating ophthalmopathy from stable hyperthyroidism, a 13-signature model achieved 87.88% sensitivity and around 80% specificity. Thyroid clonotypes that were expanded above 0.001 frequency mostly also appeared in blood.

CDR1 SGHTA and CDR2 FQGNSA come from the germline V gene. The length of the CDR3 is 15 residues. The germline V and J ends were trimmed by 1 base and 4 bases, with 8 bases remaining between them. Sequencing was performed on peripheral blood. The rearrangement links TRBV7-2 to TRBJ2-6; D remains ambiguous. This sequence originates from an adult man with Graves' ophthalmopathy. CDR3 residues: CASSLGGYGANVLTF. DNA for the CDR3: TGTGCCAGCAGCTTAGGGGGTTACGGGGCCAACGTCCTGACTTTC.